This T cell receptor beta chain emerged from a study of beta chain features in type 1 diabetes. TCRB transcripts that were expressed got sequenced, as all of the isolated RNA had been reverse transcribed. Produced via immunoSEQ multiplex PCR; TCRdb's table is partial and in-frame only. The sample records fewer than 250,000 clones, about 9.3% being singletons. There are a few counts of this clone. What it binds is not known. Study-level findings and limits: There were fewer insertions and more deletions at the VDJ junctions of type 1 diabetes patients.

CDR3 size: 14 residues. Per the germline V gene, CDR1 is SGHDN and CDR2 is FVKESK. Trimming stripped 4 bases from V and 0 bases from J, with 10 bases between. The authors took one heparinised blood draw, averaging roughly 120 mL, from each donor. This TCR came from a young woman in good health. The sample was naive CD4+ T cells from blood. The chain employs TRBV14 and TRBJ2-7; D is undetermined. The CDR3: CASSRKLNSYEQYF. The DNA for the CDR3 is TGTGCCAGCAGCCGCAAACTTAACTCCTACGAGCAGTACTTC. Filled out from reference TRBV14 and TRBJ2-7, the complete variable domain reads EAGVTQFPSHSVIEKGQTVTLRCDPISGHDNLYWYRRVMGKEIKFLLHFVKESKQDESGMPNNRFLAERTGGTYSTLKVQPAELEDSGVYFCASSRKLNSYEQYFGPGTRLTVT.